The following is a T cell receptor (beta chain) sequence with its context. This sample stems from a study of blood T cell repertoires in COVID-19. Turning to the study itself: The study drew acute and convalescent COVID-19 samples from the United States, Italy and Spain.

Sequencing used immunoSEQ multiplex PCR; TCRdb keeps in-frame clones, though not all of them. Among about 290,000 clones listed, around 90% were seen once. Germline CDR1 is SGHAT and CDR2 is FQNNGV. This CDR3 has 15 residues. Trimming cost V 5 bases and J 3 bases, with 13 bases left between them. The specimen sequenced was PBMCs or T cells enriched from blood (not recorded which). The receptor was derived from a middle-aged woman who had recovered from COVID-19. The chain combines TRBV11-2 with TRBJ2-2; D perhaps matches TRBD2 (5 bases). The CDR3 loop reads CASSRGTEYTGELFF. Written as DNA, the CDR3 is TGTGCCAGCAGCCGGGGAACCGAATACACCGGGGAGCTGTTTTTT.